This TCR beta chain was profiled in a study of blood T cells in healthy people across ages. Through a sample-barcoded 5' primer and a J-beta primer mix, a second PCR was run for about 6 to 11 cycles. MiXCR was run by TCRdb on the 5' RACE reads, yielding one entry per CDR3 protein. This repertoire shows under 700,000 distinct CDR3 sequences, more than 20% found once; its top ten account for under 9%. This clonotype came up a few times. Germline V gives CDR1 MDHEN, CDR2 SYDVKM. The CDR3 is made up of 15 amino acids. V lost 3 bases to trimming and J lost 0 bases, with 11 bases between them. The sample was also linked to a second study, of T cells of mothers and their children.

V is TRBV28 and J is TRBJ1-1; D might be TRBD1 (5 bases). The sample consisted of blood. The sequence was collected from a boy aged 5 to 17 in good health. The DNA for the CDR3 is TGTGCCAGCAGTTTTCCCGGGACGGTGAACACTGAAGCTTTCTTT. Translating it yields CASSFPGTVNTEAFF. Combining the CDR3 with reference TRBV28 and TRBJ1-1 gives the whole variable domain DVKVTQSSRYLVKRTGEKVFLECVQDMDHENMFWYRQDPGLGLRLIYFSYDVKMKEKGDIPEGYSVSREKKERFSLILESASTNQTSMYLCASSFPGTVNTEAFFGQGTRLTVV.